The next 3 T cell receptor beta chains were all read from a single sample in a study of blood T cell repertoires in COVID-19. The repertoire was sequenced with immunoSEQ multiplex PCR; TCRdb's copy has only in-frame clones and lacks some. This sample has fewer than 200,000 clones, with approximately 85% found just once. The sample was peripheral blood. These receptors came from a man in his sixties who had recovered from COVID-19.

The J gene is TRBJ2-5, the V gene TRBV4-3; 10 bases align to TRBD2. Germline CDR1 reads LGHNA; CDR2 reads YSLEER. The CDR3 spans 17 residues. Trimming at V came to 0 bases and at J to 6 bases, leaving 10 bases not matched to a gene. CDR3 in DNA: TGCGCCAGCAGCCAAGATAGCGCGAGCGGGGGGGCAAAGACCCAGTACTTC. Its translation is CASSQDSASGGAKTQYF.

The V gene is TRBV25-1, the J gene TRBJ2-3; D not certain. The germline V gene encodes CDR1 MGHDK and CDR2 SYGVNS. CDR3 length: 12 amino acids. V lost 3 bases and J 6 bases, leaving 7 bases between the germline ends. The CDR3 DNA sequence: TGTGCCAGCAGTGACCGTGAGGATACGCAGTATTTT. Residues: CASSDREDTQYF. Full variable domain (rest looked up from reference TRBV25-1 and TRBJ2-3): EADIYQTPRYLVIGTGKKITLECSQTMGHDKMYWYQQDPGMELHLIHYSYGVNSTEKGDLSSESTVSRIRTEHFPLTLESARPSHTSQYLCASSDREDTQYFGPGTRLTVL.

The chain couples TRBV19 to TRBJ1-2; tentative D call: TRBD1 (6 bases). CDR3 size: 14 residues. CDR1 is LNHDA and CDR2 is SQIVND in the germline V gene (reference sequence). Between the trimmed V and J ends, which lost 9 bases and 1 base, there was a span of 15 bases. The CDR3 sequence: CASTGLELNYGYTF. CDR3 sequence (DNA): TGTGCCAGCACAGGGCTCGAGCTTAACTATGGCTACACCTTC.